These 21 T cell receptor beta chains were sequenced from one sample in a study of Ad26.COV2.S vaccination and SARS-CoV-2 variants. Libraries were prepared by immunoSEQ multiplex PCR; TCRdb keeps only in-frame clonotypes and omits some of them. The sample has around 300,000 clones, 75% to 90% seen once. Treatment denoted: about 20 received Ad26.COV2.S at low or high dose, single or two shots; about 5 received placebo; per-sample allocation not given. Each sample was drawn 63 days after the first injection (of vaccine or placebo). The sequenced sample was peripheral blood, obtained in a trial of Ad26.COV2.S vaccine versus placebo. The receptors were sampled from a person between 18 and 65 years old who received the Ad26.COV2.S COVID-19 vaccine or a placebo.

This chain connects TRBV3-1 (or the pseudogene TRBV3-2) to TRBJ2-3; D is ambiguous. CDR1 and CDR2 (germline): LGHDT, YNNKEL (reference sequence). This CDR3 has 15 residues. V was pared by 6 bases and J by 6 bases, with 19 bases between. DNA of the CDR3: TGTGCCAGCAGTCGTATGAACATTGGCTCCGATACGCAGTATTTT. Its translation: CASSRMNIGSDTQYF.

The chain has TRBV9 and TRBJ2-3; 7 positions agree with TRBD2. CDR1 is SGDLS, CDR2 YYNGEE, per germline. The CDR3 has 15 residues. With V trimmed by 2 bases and J by 2 bases, 5 bases remained unmatched. The CDR3 reads CASSVSGIDTDTQYF. CDR3 nucleotide sequence: TGTGCCAGCAGCGTCAGCGGGATTGACACAGATACGCAGTATTTT.

The V and J genes are TRBV28 and TRBJ2-3; 7 nucleotides align to TRBD2. The CDR3 spans 13 residues. J lost 5 bases, V lost 10 bases, and 9 bases had no gene match. Germline CDR1 MDHEN, CDR2 SYDVKM. CDR3 sequence (DNA): TGTGCCATCAAGAGGGAGGGCATAGATACGCAGTATTTT. Translation gives CAIKREGIDTQYF.

The CDR3 region is CASSPWDTLNTEAFF. The CDR3 coding sequence is TGTGCCAGCAGTCCTTGGGACACTTTGAACACTGAAGCTTTCTTT. The rearrangement links TRBV11-3 to TRBJ1-1; a possible D gene is TRBD1 (6 bases). Germline CDR1 reads SGHNT; CDR2 reads YENEEA. V was shortened by 6 bases and J by 0 bases, with 14 bases between the two germline ends. The CDR3 is made up of 15 amino acids.

This clone was picked up a small number of times. This sequence joins TRBV2 and TRBJ1-2; unclear D gene. The CDR3 covers 13 residues. Germline V lookup: CDR1 SNHLY, CDR2 FYNNEI. Trimming shortened V by 3 bases and J by 4 bases, and 9 bases separated the two germline ends. CDR3 bases: TGTGCCAGCAGTGATGTGGGCTCCTATGGCTACACCTTC. Protein product: CASSDVGSYGYTF.

This chain uses TRBV11-2 with TRBJ1-2; the D gene is possibly TRBD1 (5 bases). The CDR3 spans 17 residues. Trimming removed 6 bases from V and 1 base from J, with 21 bases in between. CDR1 is SGHAT and CDR2 is FQNNGV in the germline V gene. CDR3: CASSPATGPTDNYGYTF. The DNA of the CDR3 is TGTGCCAGCAGTCCCGCAACCGGCCCGACAGATAACTATGGCTACACCTTC.

This sequence joins TRBV13 and TRBJ2-5, with TRBD2 as a possible D gene (7 bases). Germline CDR1 and CDR2: PRHDT and FYEKMQ (reference sequence). V dropped 0 bases and J dropped 1 base, with 15 bases sitting between them. The CDR3 consists of 17 residues. The CDR3 nucleotides are TGTGCCAGCAGCTTAGGAGCTGGCGGGGGCCTCCAAGAGACCCAGTACTTC. It translates to CASSLGAGGGLQETQYF.

The J gene is TRBJ2-3, the V gene TRBV7-2; D perhaps matches TRBD2 (7 bases). CDR1 and CDR2 from the germline V gene are SGHTA and FQGNSA. The CDR3 contains 16 residues. V lost 4 bases to trimming and J lost 0 bases, with 14 bases between them. The CDR3 is CASSSNGGASTDTQYF. CDR3 in DNA: TGTGCCAGCAGCTCCAATGGGGGGGCGAGCACAGATACGCAGTATTTT.

The CDR3 bases are TGTGCCACCAGCCCGATCGGGGGTATCGGCGAGCAGTACTTC. It yields the protein CATSPIGGIGEQYF. V is TRBV15 and J is TRBJ2-7; maybe TRBD2 (6 bases). Trimming stripped 5 bases from V and 6 bases from J, with 17 bases between. The CDR3 has 14 residues. Germline V gene lookup returns CDR1 LNHNV and CDR2 YYDKDF (reference sequence).

This chain joins TRBV7-2 and TRBJ2-7; D is possibly TRBD1 (7 bases). This CDR3 has 15 amino acids. Deletions cut 1 base from V and 4 bases from J, with 14 bases between. The V gene's germline CDR1 is SGHTA and CDR2 FQGNSA. The CDR3 sequence is CASSLEGAGPYEQYF. Written as DNA, the CDR3 is TGTGCCAGCAGCTTAGAGGGGGCGGGACCGTACGAGCAGTACTTC.

For this clone: Other DNA sequences in the same sample also yield this CDR3. The chain is built from TRBV3-1 (or the pseudogene TRBV3-2) and TRBJ2-1; D is ambiguous. The germline V and J ends were trimmed by 2 bases and 4 bases, with 9 bases remaining between them. CDR3 length: 14 residues. CDR1 and CDR2 (germline): LGHDT, YNNKEL (reference sequence). The CDR3 nucleotides read TGTGCCAGCAGCCAATCAGGTAGTTACAATGAGCAGTTCTTC. Translating it yields CASSQSGSYNEQFF.

This chain's CDR3 is CASSTGGTSGFPPETQYF. In DNA, the CDR3 is TGTGCCAGCTCAACGGGGGGGACTAGCGGGTTTCCACCGGAGACCCAGTACTTC. The J gene is TRBJ2-5, the V gene TRBV28; 12 bases line up with TRBD2. Germline assignment: CDR1 MDHEN and CDR2 SYDVKM. The CDR3 is 18 residues long. V lost 8 bases to trimming and J lost 5 bases; unmatched junction nucleotides: 18.

The genes are TRBV5-4 and TRBJ2-3; TRBD1 agrees at 7 bases. Germline V gene data show CDR1 as SGHNT and CDR2 as YYREEE (reference sequence). V dropped 2 bases and J dropped 6; count of bases not matched to a gene: 9. The CDR3 totals 15 residues. CDR3 region: CASSLQTGFRDTQYF. CDR3 sequence (DNA): TGTGCCAGCAGCTTACAGACAGGGTTTAGGGATACGCAGTATTTT.

In this sample, this clone turned up once. The rearrangement joins TRBV19 to TRBJ1-2; D is ambiguous. Trimming removed 1 base at V and 0 bases at J, with 12 bases between. The CDR3 runs 16 residues. Germline CDR1 reads LNHDA; CDR2 reads SQIVND (reference sequence). CDR3 coding DNA: TGTGCCAGTAGTATAGCTCCAGATCTAGCTAACTATGGCTACACCTTC. Translated: CASSIAPDLANYGYTF. The whole variable domain, filled in from reference TRBV19 and TRBJ1-2, reads DGGITQSPKYLFRKEGQNVTLSCEQNLNHDAMYWYRQDPGQGLRLIYYSQIVNDFQKGDIAEGYSVSREKKESFPLTVTSAQKNPTAFYLCASSIAPDLANYGYTFGSGTRLTVV.

The gene calls are TRBV7-2 and TRBJ1-3; maybe TRBD1 (5 bases). This CDR3 is 16 amino acids long. The ends were cut back, 4 bases at V and 1 base at J, with 14 bases in the middle. Germline CDR1 reads SGHTA; CDR2 reads FQGNSA. CDR3 DNA sequence: TGTGCCAGCAGCTCATTCCAGGGTTCTTCTGGAAACACCATATATTTT. Its protein is CASSSFQGSSGNTIYF.

J is TRBJ1-6 and V is TRBV5-6; D gene uncertain. V was clipped by 3 bases and J by 5 bases, with 9 bases between them. Germline V CDR1 and CDR2: SGHDT, YYEEEE. The CDR3 is made up of 14 amino acids. The CDR3 sequence is CASSSRGNNSPLHF. The CDR3, as DNA: TGTGCCAGCAGCTCCCGAGGGAATAATTCACCCCTCCACTTT.

The rearrangement links TRBV5-4 to TRBJ1-2; TRBD1 is a possible D gene (6 bases). Germline V CDR1 and CDR2: SGHNT, YYREEE (reference sequence). This CDR3 comprises 16 residues. Trimming stripped 5 bases from V and 2 bases from J, with 19 bases between. The CDR3 region is CASRTRDTSRNYGYTF. CDR3 sequence (DNA): TGTGCCAGCAGGACTCGGGACACAAGCCGAAACTATGGCTACACCTTC.

The J gene is TRBJ2-3, the V gene TRBV7-9; D is undetermined. Trimming took off 8 bases at V and 7 bases at J, with 19 bases between the two ends. CDR1 is SEHNR, CDR2 FQNEAQ, per germline (reference sequence). The CDR3 is 14 amino acids. In DNA, the CDR3 is TGTGCCAGCGGGCGGTCGGGTGTCCCTAATACGCAGTATTTT. Translation gives CASGRSGVPNTQYF.

This sequence joins TRBV5-1 and TRBJ2-3, with 8 bases that match TRBD1. The V gene end was trimmed by 5 bases and the J gene end by 2 bases; junction bases not matched to a gene: 4. Per germline, CDR1 SGHRS and CDR2 YFSETQ. This CDR3 has 14 residues. The CDR3 reads CASRSGQDTDTQYF. The CDR3 DNA sequence: TGCGCCAGCAGATCGGGACAGGACACAGATACGCAGTATTTT.

The chain uses TRBV24-1 and TRBJ2-1; D possibly corresponds to TRBD1 (6 bases). Germline CDR1 reads KGHDR; CDR2 reads SFDVKD. The germline V and J ends were trimmed by 3 bases and 6 bases, with 14 bases remaining between them. This CDR3 region has 15 residues. For the CDR3, the DNA is TGTGCCACCAGTGATAATAACAGGGCCCTCAATGAGCAGTTCTTC. Residues: CATSDNNRALNEQFF.

This clone was seen only once. This chain links TRBV5-1 with TRBJ1-2, with D perhaps TRBD1 (6 bases). CDR3 length equals 14 residues. Germline loops: CDR1 SGHRS, CDR2 YFSETQ. Trimming pared 1 base from V and 5 bases from J, leaving 12 bases between. The chain's CDR3 is CASSLSTGWYGYTF. The CDR3, as DNA: TGCGCCAGCAGCTTGTCAACAGGGTGGTATGGCTACACCTTC.